Below are 27 T cell receptor beta chains sequenced from a single sample in a study of shared clonotypes between healthy human individuals. TCRdb's copy holds only in-frame clones and misses some; the assay was immunoSEQ multiplex PCR. Altogether roughly 1,600,000 clones are present, roughly 98.5% being singletons, with the ten largest covering roughly 0.35%. Sequenced input: naive CD4+ T cells sorted from blood. Stated subset: CD45RA+ positively selected. Receptors were obtained from a man aged 25 to 40 in good health.

A single count supports this clone. The chain couples TRBV6-1 to TRBJ2-1; D unresolved. Germline CDR1 and CDR2: MNHNS and SASEGT. CDR3 length equals 17 residues. V lost 0 bases and J lost 9, with 21 bases in between. The chain's CDR3 is CASSEAIRPDGVGEQFF. The DNA of the CDR3 is TGTGCCAGCAGTGAAGCGATTCGGCCCGACGGCGTCGGTGAGCAGTTCTTC.

This chain uses TRBV7-2 with TRBJ2-2; no reliable D call. Trimming cost V 7 bases and J 8 bases, with 11 bases left between them. This CDR3 is built from 12 residues. Germline CDR1 and CDR2: SGHTA and FQGNSA. The CDR3 protein is CASTLPWGELFF. The CDR3, as DNA: TGTGCCAGCACCCTCCCCTGGGGGGAGCTGTTTTTT.

The chain combines TRBV7-3 with TRBJ1-1; D is unresolved. The germline CDR1 and CDR2 sequences are SGHTA and FQGTGA. The CDR3 consists of 15 residues. Deletions cut 1 base from V and 4 bases from J, with 13 bases between. CDR3 sequence (DNA): TGTGCCAGCAGCTTAATCGCAGGACCCTCCACTGAAGCTTTCTTT. It codes for CASSLIAGPSTEAFF. Combining the CDR3 with reference TRBV7-3 and TRBJ1-1 gives the whole variable domain GAGVSQTPSNKVTEKGKYVELRCDPISGHTALYWYRQSLGQGPEFLIYFQGTGAADDSGLPNDRFFAVRPEGSVSTLKIQRTERGDSAVYLCASSLIAGPSTEAFFGQGTRLTVV.

The chain recombines TRBV19 with TRBJ2-1, with 9 bases aligning to TRBD2. CDR1 and CDR2 from the germline V gene are LNHDA and SQIVND (reference sequence). The CDR3 spans 17 residues. After removal of 8 bases from V and 9 bases from J, the junction contained 20 bases not matched to a gene. The CDR3: CASSVGAGSGSGGEQFF. The DNA for the CDR3 is TGTGCCAGTTCGGTCGGGGCTGGTAGCGGGAGCGGAGGTGAGCAGTTCTTC.

This sequence joins TRBV19 and TRBJ2-5; D ambiguous. CDR1 and CDR2 from the germline V gene are LNHDA and SQIVND (reference sequence). This CDR3 is built from 14 residues. Deletions cut 3 bases from V and 4 bases from J, with 12 bases between. The CDR3 loop is CASSIQSRVETQYF. DNA of the CDR3: TGTGCCAGTAGTATCCAGTCTCGGGTAGAGACCCAGTACTTC.

This chain uses TRBV7-9 with TRBJ1-5, with TRBD1 identical over 8 bases. The CDR3 extends over 14 amino acids. The trim removed 5 bases at V and 5 bases at J, leaving 5 bases unmatched. The germline V gene encodes CDR1 SEHNR and CDR2 FQNEAQ (reference sequence). The CDR3, as DNA: TGTGCCAGCAGCCCCGACAGGGGAGATCAGCCCCAGCATTTT. This sequence encodes CASSPDRGDQPQHF.

The chain employs TRBV27 and TRBJ1-5, with D uncertain. The CDR3 contains 13 residues. The germline V gene has CDR1 MNHEY and CDR2 SMNVEV (reference sequence). With 3 bases removed from V and 0 bases from J, the gap between germline ends came to 3 bases. The CDR3 loop reads CASSFYSNQPQHF. The CDR3 nucleotides are TGTGCCAGCAGTTTCTATAGCAATCAGCCCCAGCATTTT.

The chain uses TRBV10-3 and TRBJ2-3; a possible D gene is TRBD2 (5 bases). CDR3 size: 12 residues. The germline gives CDR1 ENHRY, CDR2 SYGVKD. Between the trimmed V and J ends, which lost 2 bases and 5 bases, there was a span of 5 bases. The CDR3, as DNA: TGTGCCATCAGTGAGGGGAGAGATACGCAGTATTTT. Its translation is CAISEGRDTQYF.

The V and J genes are TRBV29-1 and TRBJ2-2; D is undetermined. This CDR3 region has 12 residues. Germline CDR1 SQVTM, CDR2 ANQGSEA. The V end was cut by 7 bases, the J end by 7 bases, with 13 bases between. The CDR3 here is CSAEPRHGELFF. CDR3 DNA: TGCAGCGCCGAACCCAGGCACGGGGAGCTGTTTTTT.

This clone was seen once. This chain's CDR3 is CASSRGDSSYEQYF. The CDR3 nucleotides are TGTGCCAGCTCCCGAGGGGACAGCTCCTACGAGCAGTACTTC. The genes are TRBV18 and TRBJ2-7, with 7 bases lining up with TRBD1. Germline-derived CDR1 and CDR2 are KGHSH and LQKENI. J gave up 0 bases and V 6 bases, and 5 bases lay outside the gene matches. The CDR3 contains 14 residues. Filled out from reference TRBV18 and TRBJ2-7, the complete variable domain reads NAGVMQNPRHLVRRRGQEARLRCSPMKGHSHVYWYRQLPEEGLKFMVYLQKENIIDESGMPKERFSAEFPKEGPSILRIQQVVRGDSAAYFCASSRGDSSYEQYFGPGTRLTVT.

The chain couples TRBV27 to TRBJ2-2, with 9 bases aligning to TRBD2. Germline V gives CDR1 MNHEY, CDR2 SMNVEV (reference sequence). There are 15 residues in the CDR3. Trimming at V came to 5 bases and at J to 7 bases, leaving 8 bases not matched to a gene. This chain's CDR3 is CASSRVAGVGGELFF. The CDR3 DNA is TGTGCCAGCAGTCGAGTAGCGGGAGTTGGCGGGGAGCTGTTTTTT.

This clone was recorded a few times. The same CDR3 also results from other DNA sequences found in this sample. The chain couples TRBV2 to TRBJ2-7; D is unresolved. V was clipped by 3 bases and J by 3 bases, with 3 bases between them. The CDR3 covers 11 residues. Germline CDR1 SNHLY, CDR2 FYNNEI. This CDR3 reads CASSDYYEQYF. In DNA form, the CDR3 reads TGTGCCAGCAGTGATTACTACGAGCAGTACTTC.

V is TRBV9 and J is TRBJ2-3; no definite D call. There are 15 residues in the CDR3. Germline CDR1 is SGDLS and CDR2 is YYNGEE. V was clipped by 0 bases and J by 1 base, with 9 bases between them. In DNA, the CDR3 is TGTGCCAGCAGCGTAGAAGTCCTGCGCACAGATACGCAGTATTTT. Translated: CASSVEVLRTDTQYF.

In this sample, this clone turned up once. The chain carries TRBV9 and TRBJ2-5, with 9 bases fitting TRBD1. This CDR3 region has 14 residues. The junction had 5 bases not matched to a gene; V was cut back by 3 bases and J by 5 bases. Germline values: CDR1 SGDLS, CDR2 YYNGEE. The CDR3 DNA reads TGTGCCAGCAGCGCTGGGACAGGGCTCGAGACCCAGTACTTC. Translating gives CASSAGTGLETQYF.

This chain connects TRBV28 to TRBJ2-1; TRBD2 matches at 8 bases. This CDR3 comprises 13 residues. The V gene end was trimmed by 10 bases and the J gene end by 4 bases; junction bases not matched to a gene: 6. Germline CDR1 reads MDHEN; CDR2 reads SYDVKM. The CDR3 sequence is CATCSGIYNEQFF. The CDR3 DNA follows: TGTGCCACCTGTAGCGGGATTTACAATGAGCAGTTCTTC.

The rearrangement uses TRBV25-1 and TRBJ1-1; TRBD1 agrees at 7 bases. The CDR3 consists of 13 residues. Germline V gene data show CDR1 as MGHDK and CDR2 as SYGVNS. V gave up 11 bases and J gave up 4 bases; unmatched junction bases: 10. The CDR3 spells CAVKGGPLTEAFF. CDR3 coding DNA: TGTGCCGTGAAAGGGGGCCCCCTCACTGAAGCTTTCTTT.

As concerns this clone: This may stem from a read error, because a much larger clone lies one nucleotide away. The chain couples TRBV6-1 to TRBJ2-6; no clear D gene. V was clipped by 3 bases and J by 0 bases, with 3 bases between them. Germline CDR1 reads MNHNS; CDR2 reads SASEGT. This CDR3 comprises 14 residues. The CDR3 coding sequence is TGTGCCAGCAGTGAGATCTCTGGGGCCAACGTCCTGACTTTC. Translating gives CASSEISGANVLTF.

This clone has only one observation. The identical CDR3 is also encoded by other nucleotide sequences in the sample. The chain has TRBV5-1 and TRBJ1-4, with D maybe TRBD1 (5 bases). In germline, CDR1 is SGHRS, CDR2 YFSETQ. With 1 base removed from V and 3 bases from J, the gap between germline ends came to 7 bases. The CDR3 spans 14 residues. As DNA, the CDR3 is TGCGCCAGCAGCTTGCAGGGAGCTAATGAAAAACTGTTTTTT. This sequence encodes CASSLQGANEKLFF. Complete variable domain (other parts from reference TRBV5-1 and TRBJ1-4): KAGVTQTPRYLIKTRGQQVTLSCSPISGHRSVSWYQQTPGQGLQFLFEYFSETQRNKGNFPGRFSGRQFSNSRSEMNVSTLELGDSALYLCASSLQGANEKLFFGSGTQLSVL.

The chain has TRBV28 and TRBJ1-2, with TRBD1 matching over 7 bases. Trimming cost V 7 bases and J 1 base; bases outside gene matches: 9. The germline gives CDR1 MDHEN, CDR2 SYDVKM. CDR3 length: 15 amino acids. The CDR3 DNA is TGTGCCAGCACCGTAGGGGGACAGATTAACTATGGCTACACCTTC. This translates into CASTVGGQINYGYTF.

This chain connects TRBV6-5 to TRBJ2-7, with D perhaps matching TRBD2 (5 bases). The length of the CDR3 is 14 residues. Germline CDR1 is MNHEY and CDR2 is SVGAGI. Trimming stripped 3 bases from V and 5 bases from J, with 14 bases between. CDR3 amino acids: CASSYRRLAHEQYF. The CDR3 DNA sequence: TGTGCCAGCAGTTATAGACGGCTAGCCCACGAGCAGTACTTC.

The CDR3 DNA is TGCGCCAGCAAGCCTAGCGGGATCTACTACGAGCAGTACTTC. Translation: CASKPSGIYYEQYF. The chain uses TRBV5-1 and TRBJ2-7; 9 bases match TRBD2. Per the germline V gene, CDR1 is SGHRS and CDR2 is YFSETQ. This CDR3 is 14 amino acids long. V lost 6 bases, J lost 3 bases, and 7 bases stayed unmatched.

This clone appeared once. The rearrangement uses TRBV4-2 and TRBJ2-1; 9 bases match TRBD2. CDR1 LGHNA and CDR2 YNFKEQ come from the germline V gene. The J segment lost 6 bases and the V segment lost 1 base, leaving 16 bases of the junction unmatched. This CDR3 comprises 19 residues. The CDR3 nucleotides are TGTGCCAGCAGCCAAGTGTTGAGGGCGGGAGGGCCGATGTCCAATGAGCAGTTCTTC. Protein sequence: CASSQVLRAGGPMSNEQFF.

With respect to this clone: Other DNA sequences from this sample encode an identical CDR3 as well. The rearrangement links TRBV5-1 to TRBJ1-1; perhaps TRBD1 as D (5 bases). The length of the CDR3 is 14 residues. Looked up from germline, CDR1 is SGHRS and CDR2 is YFSETQ. Between the trimmed V and J ends, which lost 0 bases and 4 bases, there was a span of 10 bases. CDR3 DNA: TGCGCCAGCAGCTTGGGGCAGGGCGGCACTGAAGCTTTCTTT. Translation gives CASSLGQGGTEAFF. Based on the CDR3 plus reference TRBV5-1 and TRBJ1-1, the full variable domain is KAGVTQTPRYLIKTRGQQVTLSCSPISGHRSVSWYQQTPGQGLQFLFEYFSETQRNKGNFPGRFSGRQFSNSRSEMNVSTLELGDSALYLCASSLGQGGTEAFFGQGTRLTVV.

V usage is TRBV19 and J usage is TRBJ2-4, with TRBD1 identical over 9 bases. CDR1 LNHDA and CDR2 SQIVND come from the germline V gene (reference sequence). Losses at the gene ends were 5 bases for V and 7 bases for J; bases not matched to a gene: 6. The CDR3 covers 14 residues. CDR3 protein: CASSPTGGLNIQYF. CDR3 DNA sequence: TGTGCCAGTAGTCCGACAGGGGGTCTGAACATTCAGTACTTC.

The chain uses TRBV9 and TRBJ2-2; 9 nucleotides align to TRBD2. V lost 4 bases to trimming and J lost 4 bases; unmatched junction nucleotides: 8. Looked up from germline, CDR1 is SGDLS and CDR2 is YYNGEE. The CDR3 extends over 16 amino acids. CDR3 in DNA: TGTGCCAGCAGCCTCTCAAGCGGGAGGCGCACCGGGGAGCTGTTTTTT. This sequence encodes CASSLSSGRRTGELFF.

This clone was observed once. The gene calls are TRBV5-4 and TRBJ2-7, with unresolved D. With 0 bases removed from V and 7 bases from J, the gap between germline ends came to 14 bases. Germline-derived CDR1 and CDR2 are SGHNT and YYREEE (reference sequence). This CDR3 has 14 amino acids. The CDR3 DNA reads TGTGCCAGCAGCTTGGCCGGAACGGATCCTGAGCAGTACTTC. Translating it yields CASSLAGTDPEQYF.

This chain joins TRBV28 and TRBJ2-2; the match to TRBD2 covers 9 bases. The CDR3 totals 15 residues. The germline V gene has CDR1 MDHEN and CDR2 SYDVKM. The J segment lost 3 bases and the V segment lost 4 bases, leaving 3 bases of the junction unmatched. CDR3 DNA: TGTGCCAGCAGTTCGGGACTAGCTTACACCGGGGAGCTGTTTTTT. It specifies CASSSGLAYTGELFF.